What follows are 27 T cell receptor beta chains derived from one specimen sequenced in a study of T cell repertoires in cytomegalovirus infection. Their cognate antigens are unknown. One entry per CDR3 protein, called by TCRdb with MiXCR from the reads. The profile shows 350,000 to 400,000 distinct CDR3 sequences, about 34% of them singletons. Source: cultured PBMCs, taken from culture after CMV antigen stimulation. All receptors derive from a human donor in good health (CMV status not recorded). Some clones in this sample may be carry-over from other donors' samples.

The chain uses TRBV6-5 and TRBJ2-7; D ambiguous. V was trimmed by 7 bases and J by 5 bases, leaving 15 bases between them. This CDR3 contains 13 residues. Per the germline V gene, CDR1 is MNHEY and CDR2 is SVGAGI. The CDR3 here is CASTPSVLHEQYF. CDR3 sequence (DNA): TGTGCCAGCACTCCAAGCGTGCTCCACGAGCAGTACTTC.

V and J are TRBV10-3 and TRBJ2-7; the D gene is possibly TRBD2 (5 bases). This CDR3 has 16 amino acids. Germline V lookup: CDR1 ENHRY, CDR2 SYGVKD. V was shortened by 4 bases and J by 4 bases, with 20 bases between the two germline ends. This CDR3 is CAISVSPRLSGYEQYF. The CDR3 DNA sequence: TGTGCCATCAGTGTTTCCCCCAGACTATCCGGGTACGAGCAGTACTTC.

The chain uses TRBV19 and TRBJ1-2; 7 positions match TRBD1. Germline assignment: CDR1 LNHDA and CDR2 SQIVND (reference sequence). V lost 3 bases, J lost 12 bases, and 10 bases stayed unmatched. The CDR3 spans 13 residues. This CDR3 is CASSIIPGQVHTF. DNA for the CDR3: TGTGCCAGTAGTATTATCCCAGGACAGGTCCACACCTTC.

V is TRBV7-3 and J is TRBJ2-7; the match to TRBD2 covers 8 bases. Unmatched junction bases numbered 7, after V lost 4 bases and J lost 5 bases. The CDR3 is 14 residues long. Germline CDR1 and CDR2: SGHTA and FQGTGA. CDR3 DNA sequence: TGTGCCAGCAGCTCCCTTCGGGGGGGCCACGAGCAGTACTTC. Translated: CASSSLRGGHEQYF. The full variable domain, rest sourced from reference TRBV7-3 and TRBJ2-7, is GAGVSQTPSNKVTEKGKYVELRCDPISGHTALYWYRQSLGQGPEFLIYFQGTGAADDSGLPNDRFFAVRPEGSVSTLKIQRTERGDSAVYLCASSSLRGGHEQYFGPGTRLTVT.

The CDR3 region has the DNA TGTGCCACCAGCAGACCGACCGGGACTAGCGGGTATGAGCAGTTCTTC. It is translated as CATSRPTGTSGYEQFF. The chain employs TRBV15 and TRBJ2-1; 12 bases are a match to TRBD2. CDR3 length equals 16 residues. The junction had 7 bases not matched to a gene; V was cut back by 2 bases and J by 8 bases. The germline CDR1 and CDR2 sequences are LNHNV and YYDKDF (reference sequence).

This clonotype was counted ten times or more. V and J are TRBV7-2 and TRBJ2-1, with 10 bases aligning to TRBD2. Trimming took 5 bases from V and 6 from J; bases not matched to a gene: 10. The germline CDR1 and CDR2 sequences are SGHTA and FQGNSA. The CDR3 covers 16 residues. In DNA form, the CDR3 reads TGTGCCAGCAGCGTCTTAGCGGGAGGATCCGGCAATGAGCAGTTCTTC. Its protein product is CASSVLAGGSGNEQFF.

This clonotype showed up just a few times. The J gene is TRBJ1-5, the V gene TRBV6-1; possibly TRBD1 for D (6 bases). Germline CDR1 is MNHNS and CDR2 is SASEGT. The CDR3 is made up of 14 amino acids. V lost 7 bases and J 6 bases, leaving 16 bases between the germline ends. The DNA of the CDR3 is TGTGCCAGCACCGAACTGACAGGACGTCAGCCCCAGCATTTT. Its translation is CASTELTGRQPQHF.

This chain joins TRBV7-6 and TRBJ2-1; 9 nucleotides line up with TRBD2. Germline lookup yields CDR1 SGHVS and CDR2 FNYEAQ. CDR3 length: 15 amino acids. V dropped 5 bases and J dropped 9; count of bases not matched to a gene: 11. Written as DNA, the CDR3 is TGTGCCAGCAGCCCCGGACTAGCGCGGGTTGGTGAGCAGTTCTTC. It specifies CASSPGLARVGEQFF.

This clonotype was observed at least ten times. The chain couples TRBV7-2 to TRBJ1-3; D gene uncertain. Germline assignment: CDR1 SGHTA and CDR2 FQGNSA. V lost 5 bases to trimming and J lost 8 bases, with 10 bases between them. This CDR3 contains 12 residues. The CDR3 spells CASSPRSDTIYF. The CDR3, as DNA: TGTGCCAGCAGCCCCCGGTCGGACACCATATATTTT.

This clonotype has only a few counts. This chain's CDR3 is CASSFNSNTEAFF. The CDR3 region has the DNA TGTGCCAGCAGTTTTAACAGCAACACTGAAGCTTTCTTT. This sequence joins TRBV27 and TRBJ1-1, with no clear D. The V end was cut by 3 bases, the J end by 2 bases, with 7 bases between. Germline V lookup: CDR1 MNHEY, CDR2 SMNVEV (reference sequence). This CDR3 spans 13 amino acids.

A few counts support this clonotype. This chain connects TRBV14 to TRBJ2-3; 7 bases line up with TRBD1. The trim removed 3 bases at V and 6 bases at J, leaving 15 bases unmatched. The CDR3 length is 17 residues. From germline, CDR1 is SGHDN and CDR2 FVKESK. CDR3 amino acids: CASSHFTGDPPGDTQYF. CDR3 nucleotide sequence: TGTGCCAGCAGCCATTTTACAGGGGATCCGCCCGGGGATACGCAGTATTTT.

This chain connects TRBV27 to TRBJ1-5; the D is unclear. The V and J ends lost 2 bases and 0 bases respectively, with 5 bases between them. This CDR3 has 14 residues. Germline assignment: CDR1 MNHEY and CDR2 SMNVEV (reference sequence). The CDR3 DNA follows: TGTGCCAGCAGTTTAGAATATAGCAATCAGCCCCAGCATTTT. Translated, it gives CASSLEYSNQPQHF.

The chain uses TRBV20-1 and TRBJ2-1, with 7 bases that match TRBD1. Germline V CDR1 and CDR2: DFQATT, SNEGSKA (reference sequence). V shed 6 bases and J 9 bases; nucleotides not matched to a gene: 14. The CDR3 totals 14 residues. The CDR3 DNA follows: TGCAGTGCCGCTGTAGCCTTACAGGGGAGTGAGCAGTTCTTC. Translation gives CSAAVALQGSEQFF.

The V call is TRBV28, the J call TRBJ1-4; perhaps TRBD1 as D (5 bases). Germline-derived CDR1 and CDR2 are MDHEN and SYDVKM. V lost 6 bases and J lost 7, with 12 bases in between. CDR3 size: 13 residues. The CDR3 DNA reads TGTGCCAGCAGCCGGCAGGGACGTGAAAAACTGTTTTTT. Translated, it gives CASSRQGREKLFF.

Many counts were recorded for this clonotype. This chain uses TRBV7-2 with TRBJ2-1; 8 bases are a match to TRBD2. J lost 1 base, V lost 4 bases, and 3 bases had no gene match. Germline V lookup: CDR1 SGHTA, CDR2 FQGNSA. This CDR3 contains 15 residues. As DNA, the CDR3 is TGTGCCAGCAGCTACACTAGCGGATCCTACAATGAGCAGTTCTTC. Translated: CASSYTSGSYNEQFF.

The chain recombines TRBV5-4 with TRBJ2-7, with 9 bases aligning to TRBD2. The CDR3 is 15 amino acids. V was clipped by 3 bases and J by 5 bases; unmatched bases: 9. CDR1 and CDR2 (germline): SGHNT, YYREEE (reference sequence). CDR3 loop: CASSSPGLARHEQYF. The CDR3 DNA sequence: TGTGCCAGCAGCTCGCCGGGACTAGCTCGCCACGAGCAGTACTTC.

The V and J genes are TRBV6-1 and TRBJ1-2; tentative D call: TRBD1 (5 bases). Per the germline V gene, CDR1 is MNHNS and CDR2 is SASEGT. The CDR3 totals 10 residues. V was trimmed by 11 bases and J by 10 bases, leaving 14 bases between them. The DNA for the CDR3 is TGTGCCTTAGGTGGGGGAATCTACACCTTC. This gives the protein CALGGGIYTF.

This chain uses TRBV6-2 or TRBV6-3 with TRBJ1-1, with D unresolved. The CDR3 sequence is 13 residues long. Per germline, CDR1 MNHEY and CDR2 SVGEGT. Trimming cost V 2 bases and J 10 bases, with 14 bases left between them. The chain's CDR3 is CASSYPARFGAFF. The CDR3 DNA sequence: TGTGCCAGCAGTTACCCCGCCAGGTTCGGAGCTTTCTTT.

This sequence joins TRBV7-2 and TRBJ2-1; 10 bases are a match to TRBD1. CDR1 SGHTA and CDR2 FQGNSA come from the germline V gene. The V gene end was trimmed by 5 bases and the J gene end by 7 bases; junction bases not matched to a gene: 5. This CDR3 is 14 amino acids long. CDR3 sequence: CASSPGQGWNEQFF. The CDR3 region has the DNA TGTGCCAGCAGCCCGGGACAGGGGTGGAATGAGCAGTTCTTC.

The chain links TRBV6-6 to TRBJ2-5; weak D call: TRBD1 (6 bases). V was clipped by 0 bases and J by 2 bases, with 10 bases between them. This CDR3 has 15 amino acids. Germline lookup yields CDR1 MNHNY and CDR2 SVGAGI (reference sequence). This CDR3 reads CASSYSTQGQETQYF. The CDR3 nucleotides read TGTGCCAGCAGTTACTCGACACAGGGACAAGAGACCCAGTACTTC.

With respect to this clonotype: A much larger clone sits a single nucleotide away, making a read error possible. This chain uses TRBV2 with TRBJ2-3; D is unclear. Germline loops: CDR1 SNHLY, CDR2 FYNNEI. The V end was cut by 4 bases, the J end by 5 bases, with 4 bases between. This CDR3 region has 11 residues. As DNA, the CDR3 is TGTGCCAGCAGTGTAAGAGATACGCAGTATTTT. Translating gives CASSVRDTQYF.

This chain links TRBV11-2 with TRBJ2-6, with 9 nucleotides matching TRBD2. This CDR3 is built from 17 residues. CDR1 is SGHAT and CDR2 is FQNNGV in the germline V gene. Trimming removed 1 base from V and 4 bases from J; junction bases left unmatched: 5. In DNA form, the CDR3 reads TGTGCCAGCAGCTTAGTGGGACTAGCTGCCGGGGCCAACGTCCTGACTTTC. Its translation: CASSLVGLAAGANVLTF.

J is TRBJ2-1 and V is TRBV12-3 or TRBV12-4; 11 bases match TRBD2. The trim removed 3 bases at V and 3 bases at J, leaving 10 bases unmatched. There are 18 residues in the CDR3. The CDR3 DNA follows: TGTGCCAGCAGTTTCGCTAGCGGGGGGATAATGGTCTACAATGAGCAGTTCTTC. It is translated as CASSFASGGIMVYNEQFF.

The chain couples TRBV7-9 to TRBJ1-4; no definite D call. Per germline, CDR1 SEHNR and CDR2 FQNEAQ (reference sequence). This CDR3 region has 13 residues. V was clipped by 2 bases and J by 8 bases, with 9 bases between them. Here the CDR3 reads CASSLFDGEKLFF. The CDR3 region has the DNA TGTGCCAGCAGCTTATTCGACGGCGAAAAACTGTTTTTT.

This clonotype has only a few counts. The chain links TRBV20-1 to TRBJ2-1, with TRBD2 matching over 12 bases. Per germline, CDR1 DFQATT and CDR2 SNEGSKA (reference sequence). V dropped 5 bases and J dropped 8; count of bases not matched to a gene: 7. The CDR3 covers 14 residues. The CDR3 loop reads CSAPTSGSDDEQFF. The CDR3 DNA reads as TGCAGTGCTCCGACTAGCGGGAGTGACGATGAGCAGTTCTTC.

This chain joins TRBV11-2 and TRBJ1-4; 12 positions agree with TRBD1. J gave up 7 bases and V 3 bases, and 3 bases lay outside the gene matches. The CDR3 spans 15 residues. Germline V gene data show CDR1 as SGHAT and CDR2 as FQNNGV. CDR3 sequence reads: CASSLGQGAGEKLFF. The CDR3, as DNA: TGTGCCAGCAGCTTGGGACAGGGGGCCGGTGAAAAACTGTTTTTT. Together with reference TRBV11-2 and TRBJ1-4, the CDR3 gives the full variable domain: EAGVAQSPRYKIIEKRQSVAFWCNPISGHATLYWYQQILGQGPKLLIQFQNNGVVDDSQLPKDRFSAERLKGVDSTLKIQPAKLEDSAVYLCASSLGQGAGEKLFFGSGTQLSVL.

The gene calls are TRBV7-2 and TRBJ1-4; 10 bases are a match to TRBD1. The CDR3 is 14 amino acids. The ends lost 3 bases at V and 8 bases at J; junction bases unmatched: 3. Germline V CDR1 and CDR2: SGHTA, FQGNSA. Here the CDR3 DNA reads TGTGCCAGCAGCTTGGACAGGGGGTCAGAAAAACTGTTTTTT. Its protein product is CASSLDRGSEKLFF.